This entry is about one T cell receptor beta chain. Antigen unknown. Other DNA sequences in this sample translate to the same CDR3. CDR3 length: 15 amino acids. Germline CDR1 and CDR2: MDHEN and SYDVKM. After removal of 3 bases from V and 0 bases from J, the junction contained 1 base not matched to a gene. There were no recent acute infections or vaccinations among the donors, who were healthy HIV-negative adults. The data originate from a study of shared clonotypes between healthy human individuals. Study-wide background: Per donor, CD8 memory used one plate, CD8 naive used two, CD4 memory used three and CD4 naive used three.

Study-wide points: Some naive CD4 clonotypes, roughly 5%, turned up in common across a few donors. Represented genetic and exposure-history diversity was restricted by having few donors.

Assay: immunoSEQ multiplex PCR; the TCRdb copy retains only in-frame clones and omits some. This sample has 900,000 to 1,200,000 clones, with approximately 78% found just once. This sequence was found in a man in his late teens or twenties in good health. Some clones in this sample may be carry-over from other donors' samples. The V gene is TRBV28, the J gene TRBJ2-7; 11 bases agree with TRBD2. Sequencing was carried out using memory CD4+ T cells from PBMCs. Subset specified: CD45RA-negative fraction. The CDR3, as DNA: TGTGCCAGCAGTTTCGGACTAGCGGGCTCCTACGAGCAGTACTTC. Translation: CASSFGLAGSYEQYF. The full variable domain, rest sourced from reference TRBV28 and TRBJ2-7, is DVKVTQSSRYLVKRTGEKVFLECVQDMDHENMFWYRQDPGLGLRLIYFSYDVKMKEKGDIPEGYSVSREKKERFSLILESASTNQTSMYLCASSFGLAGSYEQYFGPGTRLTVT.